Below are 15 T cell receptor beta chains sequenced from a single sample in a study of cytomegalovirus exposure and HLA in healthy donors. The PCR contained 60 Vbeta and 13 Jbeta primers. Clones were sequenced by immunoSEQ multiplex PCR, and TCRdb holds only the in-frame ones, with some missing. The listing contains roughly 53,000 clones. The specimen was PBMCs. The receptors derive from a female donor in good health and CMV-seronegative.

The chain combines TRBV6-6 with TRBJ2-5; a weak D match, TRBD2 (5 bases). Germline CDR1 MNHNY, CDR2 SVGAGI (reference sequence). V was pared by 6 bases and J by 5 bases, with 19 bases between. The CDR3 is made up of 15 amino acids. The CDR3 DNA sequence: TGTGCCAGCAGACTAAGCGGAGTTCCCCCGGAGACCCAGTACTTC. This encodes CASRLSGVPPETQYF.

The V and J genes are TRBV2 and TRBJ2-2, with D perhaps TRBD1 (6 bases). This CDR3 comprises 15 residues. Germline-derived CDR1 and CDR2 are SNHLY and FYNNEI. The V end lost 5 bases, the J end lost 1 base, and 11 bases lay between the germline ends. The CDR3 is CASSKGHMNTGELFF. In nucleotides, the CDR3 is TGTGCCAGCAGTAAGGGACACATGAACACCGGGGAGCTGTTTTTT.

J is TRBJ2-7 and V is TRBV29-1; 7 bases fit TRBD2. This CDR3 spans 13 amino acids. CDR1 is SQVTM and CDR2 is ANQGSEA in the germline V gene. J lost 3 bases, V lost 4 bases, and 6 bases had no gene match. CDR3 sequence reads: CSVGSGVDYEQYF. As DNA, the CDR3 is TGCAGCGTTGGAAGCGGGGTAGACTACGAGCAGTACTTC.

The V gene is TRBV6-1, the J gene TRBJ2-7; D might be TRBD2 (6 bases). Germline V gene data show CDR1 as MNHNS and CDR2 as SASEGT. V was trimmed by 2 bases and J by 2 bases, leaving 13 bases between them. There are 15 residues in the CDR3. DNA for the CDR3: TGTGCCAGCAGTGAACCGGGACTGAGGACCTACGAGCAGTACTTC. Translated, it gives CASSEPGLRTYEQYF.

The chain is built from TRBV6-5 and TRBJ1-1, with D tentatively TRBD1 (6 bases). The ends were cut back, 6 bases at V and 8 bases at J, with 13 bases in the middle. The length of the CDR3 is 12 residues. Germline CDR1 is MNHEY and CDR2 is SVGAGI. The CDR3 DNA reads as TGTGCCAGCAGGCGCAAGGGGACAGAAGCTTTCTTT. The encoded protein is CASRRKGTEAFF.

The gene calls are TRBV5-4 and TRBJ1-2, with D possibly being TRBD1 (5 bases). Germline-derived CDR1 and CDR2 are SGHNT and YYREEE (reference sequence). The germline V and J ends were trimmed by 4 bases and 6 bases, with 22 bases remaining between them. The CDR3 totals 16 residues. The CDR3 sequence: CASSGGGWGSSDGYTF. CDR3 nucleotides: TGTGCCAGCAGCGGCGGGGGATGGGGAAGCTCGGATGGCTACACCTTC.

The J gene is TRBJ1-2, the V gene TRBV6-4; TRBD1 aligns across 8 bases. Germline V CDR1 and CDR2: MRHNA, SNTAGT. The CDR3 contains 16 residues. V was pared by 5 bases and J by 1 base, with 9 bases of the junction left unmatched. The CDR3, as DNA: TGTGCCAGCAGTCCCCCCGGGACAGGAATTAACTATGGCTACACCTTC. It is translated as CASSPPGTGINYGYTF.

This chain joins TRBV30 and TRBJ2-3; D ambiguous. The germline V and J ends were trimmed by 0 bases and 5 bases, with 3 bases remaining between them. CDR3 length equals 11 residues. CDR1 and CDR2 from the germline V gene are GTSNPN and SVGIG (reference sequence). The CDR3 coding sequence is TGTGCCTGGAGTGTTAGAGATACGCAGTATTTT. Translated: CAWSVRDTQYF.

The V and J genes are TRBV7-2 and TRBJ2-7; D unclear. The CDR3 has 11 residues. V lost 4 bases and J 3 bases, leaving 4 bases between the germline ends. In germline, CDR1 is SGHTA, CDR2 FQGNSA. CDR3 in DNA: TGTGCCAGCAGCTGGCACTACGAGCAGTACTTC. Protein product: CASSWHYEQYF.

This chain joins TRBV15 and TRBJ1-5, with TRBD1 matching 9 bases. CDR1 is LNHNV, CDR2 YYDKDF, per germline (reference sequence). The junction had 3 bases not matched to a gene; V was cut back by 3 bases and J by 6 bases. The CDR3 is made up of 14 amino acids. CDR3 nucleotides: TGTGCCACCAGCAGCCGGGACAGGGTTCAGCCCCAGCATTTT. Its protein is CATSSRDRVQPQHF.

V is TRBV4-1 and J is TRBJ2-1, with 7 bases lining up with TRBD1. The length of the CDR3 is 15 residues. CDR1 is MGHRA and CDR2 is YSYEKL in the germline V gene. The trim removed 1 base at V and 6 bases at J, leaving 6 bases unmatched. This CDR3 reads CASSQVRGIRNEQFF. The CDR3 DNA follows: TGCGCCAGCAGCCAAGTCAGGGGGATTCGCAATGAGCAGTTCTTC.

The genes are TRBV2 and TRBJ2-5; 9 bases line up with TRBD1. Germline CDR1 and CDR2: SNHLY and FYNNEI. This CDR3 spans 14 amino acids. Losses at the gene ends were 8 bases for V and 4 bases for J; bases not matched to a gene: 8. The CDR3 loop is CASPTRTGVETQYF. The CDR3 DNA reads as TGTGCCAGCCCGACCAGGACAGGGGTAGAGACCCAGTACTTC.

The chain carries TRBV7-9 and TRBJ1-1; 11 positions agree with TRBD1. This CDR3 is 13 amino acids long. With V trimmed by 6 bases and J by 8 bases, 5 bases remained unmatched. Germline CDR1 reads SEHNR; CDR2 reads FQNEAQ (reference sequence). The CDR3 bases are TGTGCCAGCAGTTACGGGACAGGGGGAGAAGCTTTCTTT. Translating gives CASSYGTGGEAFF.

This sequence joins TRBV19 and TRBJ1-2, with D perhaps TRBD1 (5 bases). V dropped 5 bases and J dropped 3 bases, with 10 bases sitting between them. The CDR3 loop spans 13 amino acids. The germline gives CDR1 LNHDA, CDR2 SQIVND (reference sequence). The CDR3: CASSQGGDYGYTF. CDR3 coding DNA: TGTGCCAGTAGTCAGGGTGGTGACTATGGCTACACCTTC.

The CDR3 DNA reads TGTGCCAGTAGAGACAGGTGGGGAATCTATGGCTACACCTTC. Protein product: CASRDRWGIYGYTF. J is TRBJ1-2 and V is TRBV19, with D possibly being TRBD1 (6 bases). This CDR3 has 14 amino acids. CDR1 is LNHDA, CDR2 SQIVND, per germline (reference sequence). Between the trimmed V and J ends, which lost 6 bases and 4 bases, there was a span of 15 bases.